This T cell receptor (beta chain) was obtained from a study of stem cell transplantation in POMP-related autoinflammatory disease (TCRdb year 2021). In the study overall: It was hypothesized that MHC class I-dependent CD8+ T-cell differentiation and positive selection are impaired by defective thymoproteasomes, resulting in skewing of the TRB repertoire. To find out how POMP deficiency affects T-cell receptor beta repertoire diversity and CDR3 characteristics, high-throughput TRB sequencing was used. DNA chimerism analysis after transplant demonstrated 100% donor engraftment of neutrophils and platelets for up to one year. Prior to transplant, the patients had CD4+ naive T-cell skewing, low CD8+ T-cell proportions, and decreased T-cell cytokine secretion. Overall study results and their limits: Across all analyzed T-cell subsets, PRAID patients tended toward lower TRB diversity and higher clonality. In PRAID patients, the trend toward increased clonality and lower diversity reached statistical significance only for regulatory T cells. The number of unique TRB V-J gene pairings in PRAID patients was restricted.

The intended sense of this specimen's time point label: after hematopoietic stem cell transplant. PRAID was a condition in which autoinflammation came alongside prominent immunodeficiency. T-cell subsets (conventional T cells, CD8+ T cells, regulatory T cells, T follicular helper cells) were sorted before TRB sequencing. Library prep was done by the immunoSEQ multiplex PCR assay. The original pipeline was this. Repertoire diversity was quantified with Shannon entropy, accounting for clonal size distribution. The Gini-Simpson index (Simpson_1-D) was used to measure inequality of clonotype distribution. TCRdb took this table from immuneACCESS and kept in-frame rearrangements with V and J called. Such tables lack part of the clones; where checked against another copy, unresolved V genes explain under half of the gap, and the rest is unexplained. V, J and clone size are taken as reported in that table, and D and trimming were inferred from the DNA itself. The sample includes tens of thousands of clones, with approximately 91% observed a single time. The ten largest clones represent around 0.66% of the sample.

As for this clone: Its antigen has not been determined. Base-call qualities are not available, and no considerably larger clone is one nucleotide away.

The sequence was obtained from a human patient with POMP-related autoinflammation and immune dysregulation (PRAID). Following a transplant, some T cells may be graft donor cells, not patient cells. The input for sequencing was CD4+ T cells from PBMCs, taken after stem cell transplantation.

The DNA is TGTGCCAGCAGAAAGGGACAGGGAGGGAACATTCAGTACTTC. Translated, this gives CASRKGQGGNIQYF. The rearrangement combines TRBV6-6 with TRBJ2-4, with TRBD1 matching 9 junction bases. Based on the germline V gene (reference sequence), the CDR1 and CDR2 sequences are MNHNY and SVGAGI. Ends trimmed: V by 6 bases, J by 7 bases; bases unmatched to a gene: 7. The CDR3 runs 14 residues from the cysteine to the phenylalanine. Just CDR3 DNA is preserved here, 42 bases in frame from base 1.